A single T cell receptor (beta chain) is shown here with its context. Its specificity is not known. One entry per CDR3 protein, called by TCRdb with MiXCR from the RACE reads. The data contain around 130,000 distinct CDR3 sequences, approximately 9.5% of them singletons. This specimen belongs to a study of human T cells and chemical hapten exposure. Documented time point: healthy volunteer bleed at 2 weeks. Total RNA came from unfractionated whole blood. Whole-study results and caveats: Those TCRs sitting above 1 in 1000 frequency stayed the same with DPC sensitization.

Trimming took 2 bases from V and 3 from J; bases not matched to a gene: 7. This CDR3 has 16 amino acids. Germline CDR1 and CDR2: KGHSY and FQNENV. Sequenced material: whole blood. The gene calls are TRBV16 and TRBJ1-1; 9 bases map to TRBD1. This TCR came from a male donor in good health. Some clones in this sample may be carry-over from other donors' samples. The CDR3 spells CASSQTGTGRDTEAFF. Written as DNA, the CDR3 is TGTGCCAGCAGCCAAACCGGGACAGGGAGGGACACTGAAGCTTTCTTT.